This T cell receptor (beta chain) was retrieved from a study of cytomegalovirus exposure and HLA in healthy donors. The PCR contained 60 Vbeta and 13 Jbeta primers. Data came from immunoSEQ multiplex PCR; TCRdb stores just in-frame clones and leaves some out. The table shows 150,000 or so clones, with roughly 74% occurring only once. The V gene's germline CDR1 is LGHNT and CDR2 FRNRAP. Between the trimmed V and J ends, which lost 7 bases and 3 bases, there was a span of 13 bases. There are 13 residues in the CDR3. Sequencing was performed on PBMCs. The chain uses TRBV12-5 and TRBJ2-7; D is possibly TRBD1 (5 bases). The clonotype originates from a man aged 35 to 55 in good health and CMV-seronegative. Here the CDR3 DNA reads TGTGCTAGTGATAGACGAGACAGCTACGAGCAGTACTTC. Residues: CASDRRDSYEQYF.